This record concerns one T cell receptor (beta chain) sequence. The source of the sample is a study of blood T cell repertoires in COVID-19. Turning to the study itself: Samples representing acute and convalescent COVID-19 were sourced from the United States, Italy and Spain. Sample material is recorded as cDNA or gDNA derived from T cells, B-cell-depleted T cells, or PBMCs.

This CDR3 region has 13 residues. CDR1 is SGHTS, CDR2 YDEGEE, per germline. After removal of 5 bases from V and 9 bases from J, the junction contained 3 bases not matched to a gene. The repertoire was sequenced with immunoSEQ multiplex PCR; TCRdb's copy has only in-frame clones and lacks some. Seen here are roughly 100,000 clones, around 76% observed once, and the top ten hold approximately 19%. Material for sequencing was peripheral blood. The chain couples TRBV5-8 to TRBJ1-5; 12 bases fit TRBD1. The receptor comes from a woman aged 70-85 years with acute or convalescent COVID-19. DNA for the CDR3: TGTGCCAGCAGGGGACAGGGGGCTAGGCCCCAGCATTTT. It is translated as CASRGQGARPQHF.